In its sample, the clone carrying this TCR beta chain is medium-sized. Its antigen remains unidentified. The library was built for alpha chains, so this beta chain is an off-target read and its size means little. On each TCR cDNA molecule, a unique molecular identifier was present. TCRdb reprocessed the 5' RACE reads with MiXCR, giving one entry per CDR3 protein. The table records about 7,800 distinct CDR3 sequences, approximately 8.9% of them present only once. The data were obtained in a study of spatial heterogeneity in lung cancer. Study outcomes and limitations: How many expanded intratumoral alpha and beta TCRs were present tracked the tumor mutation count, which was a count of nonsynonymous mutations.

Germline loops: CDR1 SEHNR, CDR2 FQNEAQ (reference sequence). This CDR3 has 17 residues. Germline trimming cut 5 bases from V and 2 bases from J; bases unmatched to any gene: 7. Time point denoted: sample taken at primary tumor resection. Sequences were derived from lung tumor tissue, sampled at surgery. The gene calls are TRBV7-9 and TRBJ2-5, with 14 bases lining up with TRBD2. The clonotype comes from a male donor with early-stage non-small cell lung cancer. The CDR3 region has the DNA TGTGCCAGCAGCGGCCGAGGACTAGCGGGAGGTCAAGAGACCCAGTACTTC. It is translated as CASSGRGLAGGQETQYF. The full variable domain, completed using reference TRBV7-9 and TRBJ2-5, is DTGVSQNPRHKITKRGQNVTFRCDPISEHNRLYWYRQTLGQGPEFLTYFQNEAQLEKSRLLSDRFSAERPKGSFSTLEIQRTEQGDSAMYLCASSGRGLAGGQETQYFGPGTRLLVL.